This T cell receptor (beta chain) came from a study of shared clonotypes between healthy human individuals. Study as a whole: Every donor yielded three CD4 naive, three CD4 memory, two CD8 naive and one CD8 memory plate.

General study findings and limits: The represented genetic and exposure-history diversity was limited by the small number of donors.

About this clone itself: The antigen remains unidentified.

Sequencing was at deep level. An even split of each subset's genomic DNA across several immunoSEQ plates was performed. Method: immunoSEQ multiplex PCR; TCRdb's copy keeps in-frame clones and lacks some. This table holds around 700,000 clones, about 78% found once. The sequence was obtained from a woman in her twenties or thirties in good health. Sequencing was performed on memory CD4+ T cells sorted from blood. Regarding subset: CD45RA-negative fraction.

The CDR3 is CASRGAGGPKVTQYF. The CDR3 coding sequence is TGTGCCAGCAGGGGGGCGGGAGGGCCTAAGGTGACCCAGTACTTC. This rearrangement joins TRBV5-6 to TRBJ2-5, with 9 nucleotides matching TRBD2. Trimming removed 5 bases from V and 7 bases from J; junction bases left unmatched: 12. This CDR3 contains 15 residues. Germline V gene sequence: CDR1 SGHDT, CDR2 YYEEEE.